The clone carrying this T cell receptor (beta chain) has just a few counts. Its antigen remains unidentified. This sample is part of a study of T cell repertoires in cytomegalovirus infection. About the study: CMV epitopes, recently identified HLA-C-restricted and well-studied HLA-B-restricted, were used. Evidence of both CMV infection and a matching HLA type came from public TCR beta signatures. Study observations and caveats: Within the response measured ex vivo, HLA-C-restricted CMV-specific TCR beta clonotypes were dominant. The study identified carriers of CMV plus the relevant HLA from cumulative public TCR beta family frequency.

Each CDR3 protein gets one entry after TCRdb re-called the reads with MiXCR. The table records a few hundred thousand distinct CDR3 sequences, more than 30% of them present only once. The V gene's germline CDR1 is LNHDA and CDR2 SQIVND (reference sequence). V dropped 1 base and J dropped 6 bases, with 5 bases sitting between them. This CDR3 spans 12 amino acids. The material sequenced was cultured PBMCs, taken from culture after CMV antigen stimulation. This rearrangement joins TRBV19 to TRBJ2-3; no clear D. This sequence originates from a human donor in good health (CMV status not recorded). Some clones in this sample may be carry-over from other donors' samples. CDR3 protein: CASSIVGDTQYF. The CDR3 DNA reads TGTGCCAGTAGTATAGTTGGCGATACGCAGTATTTT.